The present entry profiles one T cell receptor (beta chain) with its context. Antigen specificity is unknown. PCR involved 60 Vbeta and 13 Jbeta primers. Libraries were prepared by immunoSEQ multiplex PCR; TCRdb keeps only in-frame clonotypes and omits some of them. The sample yields about 98,000 clones, around 67% seen once. The V segment lost 2 bases and the J segment 6 bases; nucleotides outside the gene matches: 6. The CDR3 is made up of 15 amino acids. Germline V lookup: CDR1 MDHEN, CDR2 SYDVKM. This sample was included in a study of cytomegalovirus exposure and HLA in healthy donors. Overall study results and limits: Across all donors, roughly uniform sequencing depth was an assumption of the presence/absence analyses. Judged likely to be a sequencing artifact was a cluster of highly shared sequence variants. An analysis that came later showed most CMV-associated TCR beta chains appearing HLA-restricted. A later analysis revealed that TCR association rates differed between HLA loci, peaking at DRB1 and bottoming out at HLA-C.

The sample consisted of PBMCs. The TCR was taken from a man aged 50-60 years in good health and CMV-seronegative. V is TRBV28 and J is TRBJ2-1; the match to TRBD1 covers 8 bases. DNA for the CDR3: TGTGCCAGCAGTTTACCGGGCCAGGGGGCCAATGAGCAGTTCTTC. Protein: CASSLPGQGANEQFF.